Here is one T cell receptor beta chain with its context. The antigen remains unidentified. It was with 60 Vbeta and 13 Jbeta primers that the PCR ran. Clones were read by immunoSEQ multiplex PCR, and TCRdb kept only the in-frame ones, dropping some. The sample holds approximately 120,000 clones; over 65% are singletons and the top ten take approximately 2.6%. The data originate from a study of cytomegalovirus exposure and HLA in healthy donors. Findings and caveats of the study: By HLA locus, TCR association rates varied in a later analysis, with DRB1 showing the most and HLA-C the fewest. The study flagged some 170 TCR beta chains as cytomegalovirus-associated. The authors later found HLA-associated TCR beta chains more clonally expanded than equally common others.

V lost 6 bases, J lost 5 bases, and 13 bases stayed unmatched. Germline V gene sequence: CDR1 MDHEN, CDR2 SYDVKM. The CDR3 has 18 residues. These donors, healthy bone marrow donors, were studied. The receptor was isolated from a female donor in good health and CMV-seronegative. The chain has TRBV28 and TRBJ2-1; 13 bases are shared with TRBD2. The sample comprised PBMCs. CDR3 in DNA: TGTGCCAGCAGAATTCCCATAAGACTAGCGGGGGGAGACAATGAGCAGTTCTTC. Translated, it gives CASRIPIRLAGGDNEQFF.